Following are 15 T cell receptor beta chains from one sample sequenced in a study of blood T cell repertoires in COVID-19. TCRdb's table, derived via immunoSEQ multiplex PCR, lists solely in-frame clones and lacks some. The repertoire holds more than 250,000 clones, with about four fifths as singletons. The sequenced sample was peripheral blood. The receptors were sampled from a woman between 50 and 59 years old with acute or convalescent COVID-19.

For this clone: Distinct nucleotide sequences in the sample also encode this CDR3. The chain joins TRBV29-1 to TRBJ1-1; D remains unclear. The CDR3 totals 10 residues. The germline V and J ends were trimmed by 4 bases and 5 bases, with 5 bases remaining between them. The germline gives CDR1 SQVTM, CDR2 ANQGSEA. CDR3 loop: CSVGLTEAFF. The CDR3 DNA is TGCAGCGTTGGTCTTACTGAAGCTTTCTTT.

This chain links TRBV4-1 with TRBJ2-7; 9 positions agree with TRBD1. After removal of 1 base from V and 0 bases from J, the junction contained 13 bases not matched to a gene. The CDR3 sequence is 19 residues long. Germline V gives CDR1 MGHRA, CDR2 YSYEKL. The CDR3 DNA follows: TGCGCCAGCAGCCAAGCATGGCTTTCCGGGACAGGGTTCTCCTACGAGCAGTACTTC. Translation: CASSQAWLSGTGFSYEQYF.

The chain combines TRBV6-6 with TRBJ2-5; 8 bases are a match to TRBD2. Germline CDR1 and CDR2: MNHNY and SVGAGI (reference sequence). The CDR3 is made up of 12 amino acids. V gave up 6 bases and J gave up 4 bases; unmatched junction bases: 1. The CDR3 spells CASRGLAETQYF. DNA of the CDR3: TGTGCCAGCAGAGGACTAGCAGAGACCCAGTACTTC.

V gene TRBV6-1 combines with J gene TRBJ2-1, with 9 bases identical to TRBD1. CDR1 is MNHNS and CDR2 is SASEGT in the germline V gene. This CDR3 is 16 amino acids long. With 3 bases clipped from V and 4 bases from J, the junction kept 7 bases outside the gene matches. Written as DNA, the CDR3 is TGTGCCAGCAGTGAGGAGAACAGGGGGCTGTACAATGAGCAGTTCTTC. This gives the protein CASSEENRGLYNEQFF.

The chain uses TRBV19 and TRBJ2-1; the D gene is possibly TRBD2 (6 bases). The CDR3 sequence is 14 residues long. Germline loops: CDR1 LNHDA, CDR2 SQIVND (reference sequence). V dropped 5 bases and J dropped 0 bases, with 8 bases sitting between them. Here the CDR3 reads CASSDGSSYNEQFF. The CDR3 DNA follows: TGTGCCAGTAGTGACGGGAGCTCCTACAATGAGCAGTTCTTC.

V is TRBV14 and J is TRBJ2-1, with D perhaps TRBD2 (6 bases). V lost 7 bases, J lost 1 base, and 8 bases lay in between. The CDR3 loop spans 13 amino acids. Germline V CDR1 and CDR2: SGHDN, FVKESK. This chain's CDR3 is CASTTSSYNEQFF. In DNA, the CDR3 is TGTGCCAGCACGACTAGTTCCTACAATGAGCAGTTCTTC.

V gene TRBV5-6 combines with J gene TRBJ1-3, with D tentatively TRBD1 (5 bases). The CDR3 loop spans 17 amino acids. Trimming took off 0 bases at V and 2 bases at J, with 15 bases between the two ends. From germline, CDR1 is SGHDT and CDR2 YYEEEE. CDR3 loop: CASSLAMSGDPGNTIYF. The CDR3 DNA reads TGTGCCAGCAGCTTGGCCATGTCGGGGGATCCTGGAAACACCATATATTTT.

The chain recombines TRBV15 with TRBJ1-4; perhaps TRBD1 as D (5 bases). Germline-derived CDR1 and CDR2 are LNHNV and YYDKDF (reference sequence). V was trimmed by 1 base and J by 0 bases, leaving 6 bases between them. This CDR3 comprises 15 residues. In DNA form, the CDR3 reads TGTGCCACCAGCAGAGTCAGGGCAACTAATGAAAAACTGTTTTTT. The encoded protein is CATSRVRATNEKLFF. The full variable domain, its missing parts supplied by reference TRBV15 and TRBJ1-4, is DAMVIQNPRYQVTQFGKPVTLSCSQTLNHNVMYWYQQKSSQAPKLLFHYYDKDFNNEADTPDNFQSRRPNTSFCFLDIRSPGLGDTAMYLCATSRVRATNEKLFFGSGTQLSVL.

This clone was counted a few times. The chain uses TRBV9 and TRBJ1-2; a possible D gene is TRBD1 (6 bases). V was shortened by 2 bases and J by 5 bases, with 13 bases between the two germline ends. This CDR3 is 14 amino acids long. Germline CDR1 SGDLS, CDR2 YYNGEE. The CDR3, as DNA: TGTGCCAGCAGCGTCGACAGGTCGTGGTATGGCTACACCTTC. It yields the protein CASSVDRSWYGYTF.

V gene TRBV5-5 combines with J gene TRBJ2-7, with a weak D call TRBD1 (6 bases). In germline, CDR1 is SGHKS, CDR2 YYEKEE (reference sequence). Trimming removed 2 bases at V and 2 bases at J, with 14 bases between. This CDR3 region has 15 residues. CDR3 residues: CASSLSQGSTYEQYF. In DNA form, the CDR3 reads TGTGCCAGCAGCTTATCTCAGGGGTCTACCTACGAGCAGTACTTC. Filled out from reference TRBV5-5 and TRBJ2-7, the complete variable domain reads DAGVTQSPTHLIKTRGQQVTLRCSPISGHKSVSWYQQVLGQGPQFIFQYYEKEERGRGNFPDRFSARQFPNYSSELNVNALLLGDSALYLCASSLSQGSTYEQYFGPGTRLTVT.

The count of this clone is one. The V and J genes are TRBV5-1 and TRBJ1-1; 7 nucleotides align to TRBD1. The CDR3 runs to 17 residues. Looked up from germline, CDR1 is SGHRS and CDR2 is YFSETQ. The ends lost 3 bases at V and 1 base at J; junction bases unmatched: 12. The CDR3 protein is CASSSGPTGVQNTEAFF. The CDR3 DNA reads as TGCGCCAGCAGCTCCGGCCCCACAGGGGTTCAGAACACTGAAGCTTTCTTT.

V usage is TRBV30 and J usage is TRBJ1-4, with unresolved D. CDR1 is GTSNPN, CDR2 SVGIG, per germline (reference sequence). The CDR3 sequence is 12 residues long. V lost 7 bases, J lost 8 bases, and 14 bases lay in between. CDR3 DNA: TGTGCCTTGGAACCGGGTACCGAAAAACTGTTTTTT. Its protein is CALEPGTEKLFF.

J is TRBJ2-5 and V is TRBV18, with D perhaps TRBD1 (6 bases). Germline-derived CDR1 and CDR2 are KGHSH and LQKENI. The CDR3 consists of 15 residues. V was clipped by 4 bases and J by 1 base, with 13 bases between them. This CDR3 is CASSLFTGSQETQYF. The CDR3 DNA reads as TGTGCCAGCTCACTCTTCACAGGGTCCCAAGAGACCCAGTACTTC.

This chain links TRBV6-4 with TRBJ2-1; the match to TRBD1 covers 7 bases. The CDR3 is 14 amino acids. Looked up from germline, CDR1 is MRHNA and CDR2 is SNTAGT. The ends lost 2 bases at V and 6 bases at J; junction bases unmatched: 4. For the CDR3, the DNA is TGTGCCAGCAGTGACCCCGAGGGGGCCAATGAGCAGTTCTTC. It translates to CASSDPEGANEQFF.

The genes are TRBV27 and TRBJ2-6, with 8 bases aligning to TRBD1. Germline CDR1 MNHEY, CDR2 SMNVEV (reference sequence). J lost 4 bases, V lost 2 bases, and 4 bases had no gene match. The CDR3 sequence is 16 residues long. The CDR3 region is CASSLQGARGANVLTF. The CDR3, as DNA: TGTGCCAGCAGTTTACAGGGGGCTAGGGGGGCCAACGTCCTGACTTTC.